This T cell receptor (beta chain) came from a study of control samples from healthy donors and cancer patients. Sequencing used immunoSEQ multiplex PCR; TCRdb keeps in-frame clones, though not all of them. The table lists over 110,000 clones, around nine tenths of them singletons, with 11% in the top ten. Germline V gives CDR1 LGHDT, CDR2 YNNKEL (reference sequence). V was pared by 4 bases and J by 2 bases, with 5 bases of the junction left unmatched. The CDR3 extends over 14 amino acids. Sequenced material: blood. The chain recombines TRBV3-1 (or the pseudogene TRBV3-2) with TRBJ2-7; 7 positions agree with TRBD1. The receptor was isolated from a man aged 25-40 years in good health. The chain's CDR3 is CASSPGDSTYEQYF. CDR3 DNA: TGTGCCAGCAGCCCCGGGGACAGCACCTACGAGCAGTACTTC.